A selection of T cell receptor beta chains follows, all from one sample in a study of blood T cell repertoires in COVID-19. Produced via immunoSEQ multiplex PCR; TCRdb's table is partial and in-frame only. The sample holds a few hundred thousand clones, roughly 80% seen once. Sequenced: peripheral blood. The receptors shown here come from a man between 60 and 75 years old who had recovered from COVID-19. CDR3s include the opening cysteine and the closing phenylalanine or tryptophan. Each record gives: D gene, clone size, J gene, V gene, CDR3 DNA, CDR3 protein. D genes are given only for firm matches. Rows give clone size only sometimes, using once, few, many, or a class for an expanded clone.

d_call: TRBD2; clone_size: -; j_call: TRBJ2-1; v_call: TRBV7-3; cdr3_nt: TGTGCCAGCAGCCCCGGACTAGCCCACAATGAGCAGTTCTTC; cdr3_aa: CASSPGLAHNEQFF
d_call: -; clone_size: -; j_call: TRBJ1-3; v_call: TRBV6-5; cdr3_nt: TGTGCCAGCAGTTACGGTCAGGGAGGAAACACCATATATTTT; cdr3_aa: CASSYGQGGNTIYF
d_call: -; clone_size: -; j_call: TRBJ2-7; v_call: TRBV5-8; cdr3_nt: TGTGCCAGCAGACAATACAACTACGAGCAGTACTTC; cdr3_aa: CASRQYNYEQYF
d_call: TRBD1; clone_size: once; j_call: TRBJ1-3; v_call: TRBV3-1/TRBV3-2; cdr3_nt: TGTGCCAGCAGCCACGCAGGGGGCGAGGGAAACACCATATATTTT; cdr3_aa: CASSHAGGEGNTIYF
d_call: -; clone_size: -; j_call: TRBJ2-7; v_call: TRBV5-4; cdr3_nt: TGTGCCAGCAGCTTACAAGATATGCTCGAGCAGTACTTC; cdr3_aa: CASSLQDMLEQYF
d_call: -; clone_size: -; j_call: TRBJ1-6; v_call: TRBV9; cdr3_nt: TGTGCCAGCAGGGAGGACCATAATTCACCCCTCCACTTT; cdr3_aa: CASREDHNSPLHF
d_call: TRBD1; clone_size: -; j_call: TRBJ1-3; v_call: TRBV6-5; cdr3_nt: TGTGCCAGCAGTCCCACAGGGGCTCCTGGAAACACCATATATTTT; cdr3_aa: CASSPTGAPGNTIYF
d_call: TRBD2; clone_size: -; j_call: TRBJ2-1; v_call: TRBV27; cdr3_nt: TGTGCCAGTGCGGGAGGCCCCTACAATGAGCAGTTCTTC; cdr3_aa: CASAGGPYNEQFF
d_call: TRBD2; clone_size: -; j_call: TRBJ2-1; v_call: TRBV7-9; cdr3_nt: TGTGCCAGCAGCTTAGCTAACCCCAGTCGGCGGGAGGGCCACCATGAGCAGTTCTTC; cdr3_aa: CASSLANPSRREGHHEQFF
d_call: -; clone_size: -; j_call: TRBJ2-2; v_call: TRBV19; cdr3_nt: TGTGCCAGTAGCCTCAATAGGGGAAACACCGGGGAGCTGTTTTTT; cdr3_aa: CASSLNRGNTGELFF
d_call: -; clone_size: few; j_call: TRBJ1-1; v_call: TRBV20-1; cdr3_nt: TGCAGTGCTGACTTAGGGGATGAAGCTTTCTTT; cdr3_aa: CSADLGDEAFF
d_call: TRBD2; clone_size: -; j_call: TRBJ2-7; v_call: TRBV11-3; cdr3_nt: TGTGCCAGCAGCTCCGGCCGACTAGCGGGAGCTTCCTACGAGCAGTACTTC; cdr3_aa: CASSSGRLAGASYEQYF
d_call: TRBD1; clone_size: -; j_call: TRBJ2-5; v_call: TRBV10-3; cdr3_nt: TGTGCCATCAGTGCGACAGGGGTGGAGACCCAGTACTTC; cdr3_aa: CAISATGVETQYF
d_call: TRBD1; clone_size: -; j_call: TRBJ2-1; v_call: TRBV19; cdr3_nt: TGTGCCACCCAGACAGGGCCCTGGGAGCAGTTCTTC; cdr3_aa: CATQTGPWEQFF
d_call: TRBD1; clone_size: -; j_call: TRBJ1-4; v_call: TRBV19; cdr3_nt: TGTGCCAGTTCTCCGGGACAGGGTCCAACTAATGAAAAACTGTTTTTT; cdr3_aa: CASSPGQGPTNEKLFF
d_call: -; clone_size: -; j_call: TRBJ1-1; v_call: TRBV21-1; cdr3_nt: TGTGCCAGCAGCAAAGTGGGCAGAAAGACTGAAGCTTTCTTT; cdr3_aa: CASSKVGRKTEAFF
d_call: TRBD2; clone_size: -; j_call: TRBJ2-1; v_call: TRBV15; cdr3_nt: TGTGCCACCAGCGTCCGGACTAGCGGGAGCCCCGAGCAGTTCTTC; cdr3_aa: CATSVRTSGSPEQFF
d_call: -; clone_size: -; j_call: TRBJ1-2; v_call: TRBV6-5; cdr3_nt: TGTGCCAGCAGTTCACAGGGCCGGGGCTATGGCTACACCTTC; cdr3_aa: CASSSQGRGYGYTF
d_call: TRBD1; clone_size: -; j_call: TRBJ1-3; v_call: TRBV28; cdr3_nt: TGTGCCAGCAGGGCGACAGGGGACTCTGGAAACACCATATATTTT; cdr3_aa: CASRATGDSGNTIYF
d_call: -; clone_size: -; j_call: TRBJ2-5; v_call: TRBV30; cdr3_nt: TGTGCCTCCGGCCAAGAGACCCAGTACTTC; cdr3_aa: CASGQETQYF
d_call: -; clone_size: -; j_call: TRBJ2-1; v_call: TRBV5-4; cdr3_nt: TGTGCCAGCAGCACCCGGGGGGCCGGGGGCCGGGATGAGCAGTTCTTC; cdr3_aa: CASSTRGAGGRDEQFF
d_call: -; clone_size: -; j_call: TRBJ1-6; v_call: TRBV10-3; cdr3_nt: TGTGCCATCAGATGGACAGAAACGGGTAATTCACCCCTCCACTTT; cdr3_aa: CAIRWTETGNSPLHF